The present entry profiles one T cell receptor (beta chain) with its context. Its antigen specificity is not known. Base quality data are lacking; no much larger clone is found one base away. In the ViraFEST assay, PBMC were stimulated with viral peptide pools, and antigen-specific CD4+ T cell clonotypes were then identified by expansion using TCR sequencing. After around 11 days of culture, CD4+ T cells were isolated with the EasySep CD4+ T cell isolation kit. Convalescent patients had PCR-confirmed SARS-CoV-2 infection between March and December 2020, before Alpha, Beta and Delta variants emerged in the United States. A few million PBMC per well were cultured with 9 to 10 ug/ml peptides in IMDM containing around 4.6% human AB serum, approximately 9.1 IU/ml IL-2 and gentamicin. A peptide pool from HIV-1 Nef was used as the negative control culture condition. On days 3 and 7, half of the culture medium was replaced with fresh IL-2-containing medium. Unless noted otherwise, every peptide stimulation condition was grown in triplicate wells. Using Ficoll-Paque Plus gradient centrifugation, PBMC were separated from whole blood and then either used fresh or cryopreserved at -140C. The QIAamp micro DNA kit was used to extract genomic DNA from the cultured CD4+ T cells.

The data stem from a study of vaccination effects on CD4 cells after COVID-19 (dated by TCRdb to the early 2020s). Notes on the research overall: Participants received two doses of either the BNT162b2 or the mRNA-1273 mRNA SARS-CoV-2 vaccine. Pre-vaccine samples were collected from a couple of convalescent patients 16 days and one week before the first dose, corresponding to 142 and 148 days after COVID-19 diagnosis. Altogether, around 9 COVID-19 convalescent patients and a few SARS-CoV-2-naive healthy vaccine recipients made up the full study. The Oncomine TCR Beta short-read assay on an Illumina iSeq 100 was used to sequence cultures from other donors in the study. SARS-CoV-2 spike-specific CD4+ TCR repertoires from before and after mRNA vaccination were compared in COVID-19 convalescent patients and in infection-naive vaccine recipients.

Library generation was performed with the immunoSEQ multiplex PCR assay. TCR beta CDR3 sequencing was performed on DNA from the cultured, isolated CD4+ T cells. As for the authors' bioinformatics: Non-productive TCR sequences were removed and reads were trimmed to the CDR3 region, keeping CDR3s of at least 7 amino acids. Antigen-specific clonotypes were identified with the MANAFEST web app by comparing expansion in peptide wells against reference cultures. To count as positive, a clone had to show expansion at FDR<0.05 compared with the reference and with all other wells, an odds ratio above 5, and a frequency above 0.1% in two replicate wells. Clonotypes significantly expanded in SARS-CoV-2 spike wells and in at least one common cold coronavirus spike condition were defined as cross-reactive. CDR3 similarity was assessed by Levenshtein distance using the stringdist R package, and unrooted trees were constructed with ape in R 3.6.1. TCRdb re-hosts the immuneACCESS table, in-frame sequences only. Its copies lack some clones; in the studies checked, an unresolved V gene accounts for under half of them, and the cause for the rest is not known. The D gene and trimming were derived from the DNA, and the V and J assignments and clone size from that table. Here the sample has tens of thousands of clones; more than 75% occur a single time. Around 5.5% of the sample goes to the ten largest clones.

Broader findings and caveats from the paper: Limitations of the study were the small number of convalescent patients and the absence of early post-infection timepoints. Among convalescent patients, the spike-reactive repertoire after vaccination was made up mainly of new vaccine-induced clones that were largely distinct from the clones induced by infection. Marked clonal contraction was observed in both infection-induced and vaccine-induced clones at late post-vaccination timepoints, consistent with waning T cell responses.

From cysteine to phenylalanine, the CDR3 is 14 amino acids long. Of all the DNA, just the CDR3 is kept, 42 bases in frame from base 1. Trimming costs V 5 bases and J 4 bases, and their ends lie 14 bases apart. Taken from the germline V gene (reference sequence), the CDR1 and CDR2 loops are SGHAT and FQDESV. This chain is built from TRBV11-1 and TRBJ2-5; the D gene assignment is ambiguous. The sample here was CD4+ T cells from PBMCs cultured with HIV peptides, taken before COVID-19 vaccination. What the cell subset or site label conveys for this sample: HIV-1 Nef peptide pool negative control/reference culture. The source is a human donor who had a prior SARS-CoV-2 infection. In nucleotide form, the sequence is TGTGCCAGCAGCGCCGTTCCAGCTGGAGAGACCCAGTACTTC. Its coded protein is CASSAVPAGETQYF.